The rows below give T cell receptor beta chains drawn from one sample of a study of CD8 T cells in Susac syndrome. MiXCR was run by TCRdb on the immunoSEQ multiplex PCR reads, yielding one entry per CDR3 protein. The profile shows 200,000 or so distinct CDR3 sequences, roughly 94% of them singletons. Sequences were obtained from CD8+ T cells from PBMCs. These receptors originate from a human donor with Susac syndrome. The CDR3 runs from the conserved cysteine through the conserved F or W. A D gene is named only where the DNA matches it firmly. Clone size, where shown, is once, few, many, or a class for clones that have expanded.

J: TRBJ2-3
size: once
D: .
V: TRBV9
CDR3: CASSVQTAATNTDTQYF
DNA: TGTGCCAGCAGCGTACAAACAGCGGCGACCAACACAGATACGCAGTATTTT

J: TRBJ1-3
size: .
D: .
V: TRBV12-3/TRBV12-4
CDR3: CASSLTESSGNTIYF
DNA: TGTGCCAGCAGTTTAACGGAGAGCTCTGGAAACACCATATATTTT

J: TRBJ2-3
size: .
D: TRBD2
V: TRBV28
CDR3: CAGLAGVGRDADTQYF
DNA: TGTGCCGGACTAGCGGGAGTAGGGCGGGATGCAGATACGCAGTATTTT

J: TRBJ2-6
size: .
D: .
V: TRBV9
CDR3: CASSPQGTPLSGANVLTF
DNA: TGTGCCAGCAGCCCGCAGGGGACCCCTCTCTCTGGGGCCAACGTCCTGACTTTC

J: TRBJ2-7
size: .
D: TRBD1
V: TRBV20-1
CDR3: CSAVTGGRYEQYF
DNA: TGCAGTGCGGTTACAGGGGGTCGGTACGAGCAGTACTTC

J: TRBJ1-4
size: .
D: .
V: TRBV4-1
CDR3: CASSQDRERATNEKLFF
DNA: TGCGCCAGCAGCCAAGATCGGGAACGCGCGACTAATGAAAAACTGTTTTTT

J: TRBJ2-3
size: .
D: TRBD2
V: TRBV25-1
CDR3: CASISSGGTDTQYF
DNA: TGTGCCAGCATTTCTAGCGGGGGCACAGATACGCAGTATTTT

J: TRBJ2-3
size: .
D: TRBD2
V: TRBV30
CDR3: CAWDQSGGTMGDTQYF
DNA: TGTGCCTGGGATCAGAGCGGGGGAACCATGGGGGATACGCAGTATTTT

J: TRBJ2-7
size: once
D: .
V: TRBV20-1
CDR3: CSARDFPEQYF
DNA: TGCAGTGCTAGAGATTTTCCCGAGCAGTACTTC

J: TRBJ1-1
size: .
D: .
V: TRBV30
CDR3: CASTGPFAFF
DNA: TGTGCCTCGACGGGGCCCTTCGCTTTCTTT

J: TRBJ2-1
size: .
D: TRBD2
V: TRBV10-3
CDR3: CAITNMKSSGGADEQFF
DNA: TGTGCCATCACCAATATGAAATCTAGCGGGGGGGCGGATGAGCAGTTCTTC

J: TRBJ2-7
size: .
D: .
V: TRBV7-2
CDR3: CASSLDFLAYEQYF
DNA: TGTGCCAGCAGCTTGGACTTCCTGGCCTACGAGCAGTACTTC

J: TRBJ2-6
size: .
D: .
V: TRBV9
CDR3: CASSVAYGSGANVLTF
DNA: TGTGCCAGCAGCGTAGCGTACGGGTCTGGGGCCAACGTCCTGACTTTC

J: TRBJ2-5
size: .
D: TRBD2
V: TRBV10-2
CDR3: CASSTSSGRELGETQYF
DNA: TGCGCCAGCAGTACCTCTAGCGGGAGGGAACTTGGGGAGACCCAGTACTTC

J: TRBJ2-7
size: .
D: TRBD2
V: TRBV29-1
CDR3: CSVAFAGGHEQYF
DNA: TGCAGCGTTGCCTTTGCGGGAGGTCACGAGCAGTACTTC

J: TRBJ2-1
size: .
D: .
V: TRBV29-1
CDR3: CSSGRNSYNEQFF
DNA: TGCAGCTCCGGGCGGAACTCCTACAATGAGCAGTTCTTC

J: TRBJ1-1
size: .
D: .
V: TRBV7-8
CDR3: CASSLAEGDTEAFF
DNA: TGTGCCAGCAGCTTAGCGGAAGGGGACACTGAAGCTTTCTTT

J: TRBJ2-6
size: .
D: .
V: TRBV9
CDR3: CASSVGSGADGANVLTF
DNA: TGTGCCAGCAGCGTAGGATCAGGGGCGGATGGGGCCAACGTCCTGACTTTC

J: TRBJ1-5
size: .
D: .
V: TRBV9
CDR3: CASSVGGNFNQPQHF
DNA: TGTGCCAGCAGCGTAGGAGGAAACTTCAATCAGCCCCAGCATTTT

J: TRBJ2-3
size: .
D: .
V: TRBV10-1
CDR3: CAPKAGTDTQYF
DNA: TGCGCCCCGAAAGCGGGCACAGATACGCAGTATTTT

J: TRBJ1-2
size: .
D: TRBD1
V: TRBV12-3/TRBV12-4
CDR3: CASSPGQGIGYTF
DNA: TGTGCCAGCAGTCCAGGACAGGGGATTGGCTACACCTTC

J: TRBJ2-1
size: once
D: .
V: TRBV6-5
CDR3: CASSYSTGGMRNEQFF
DNA: TGTGCCAGCAGTTACTCGACTGGCGGGATGCGAAATGAGCAGTTCTTC

J: TRBJ2-2
size: few
D: .
V: TRBV12-3/TRBV12-4
CDR3: CASSLDTGELFF
DNA: TGTGCCAGCAGTTTAGATACCGGGGAGCTGTTTTTT

J: TRBJ2-7
size: .
D: .
V: TRBV6-2/TRBV6-3
CDR3: CASSYGGASYEQYF
DNA: TGTGCCAGCAGTTACGGGGGAGCCTCCTACGAGCAGTACTTC

J: TRBJ1-2
size: .
D: .
V: TRBV19
CDR3: CASSKGLDYTF
DNA: TGTGCCAGTAGTAAAGGGTTGGACTACACCTTC

J: TRBJ2-5
size: .
D: .
V: TRBV20-1
CDR3: CSAPERTQYF
DNA: TGCAGTGCCCCGGAGCGGACCCAGTACTTC

J: TRBJ2-1
size: .
D: .
V: TRBV7-2
CDR3: CASSLDGGLGEQFF
DNA: TGTGCCAGCAGCTTAGATGGGGGCTTGGGTGAGCAGTTCTTC

J: TRBJ2-7
size: once
D: TRBD2
V: TRBV19
CDR3: CASSPMTSFYEQYF
DNA: TGTGCCAGTAGTCCAATGACTAGCTTCTACGAGCAGTACTTC

J: TRBJ2-5
size: once
D: .
V: TRBV7-8
CDR3: CASSSQGIEETQYF
DNA: TGTGCCAGCAGCTCACAGGGAATAGAAGAGACCCAGTACTTC

J: TRBJ1-2
size: .
D: TRBD1
V: TRBV13
CDR3: CASSSTGQEYGYTF
DNA: TGTGCCAGCAGCTCGACGGGACAGGAGTATGGCTACACCTTC

J: TRBJ2-7
size: .
D: TRBD2
V: TRBV3-1
CDR3: CASSPPGRGGLYEQYF
DNA: TGTGCCAGCAGCCCTCCTGGGCGGGGGGGCCTCTACGAGCAGTACTTC

J: TRBJ2-1
size: .
D: TRBD2
V: TRBV12-3/TRBV12-4
CDR3: CASSLSGGPGEQFF
DNA: TGTGCCAGCAGTTTATCGGGGGGGCCGGGTGAGCAGTTCTTC

J: TRBJ2-5
size: .
D: .
V: TRBV5-4
CDR3: CASSLNSGAPQETQYF
DNA: TGTGCCAGCAGCTTGAATTCGGGAGCTCCCCAAGAGACCCAGTACTTC

J: TRBJ2-5
size: once
D: .
V: TRBV2
CDR3: CASSVKGFQETQYF
DNA: TGTGCCAGCAGTGTCAAGGGCTTCCAAGAGACCCAGTACTTC

J: TRBJ1-4
size: .
D: .
V: TRBV7-9
CDR3: CASSKTGGEKLFF
DNA: TGTGCCAGCAGCAAGACTGGGGGTGAAAAACTGTTTTTT

J: TRBJ1-1
size: .
D: .
V: TRBV19
CDR3: CASNPRMGKAFF
DNA: TGTGCCAGTAATCCCAGGATGGGCAAGGCTTTCTTT

J: TRBJ2-3
size: .
D: TRBD1
V: TRBV9
CDR3: CASRVGTGGTDTQYF
DNA: TGTGCCAGCAGGGTAGGGACAGGGGGCACAGATACGCAGTATTTT

J: TRBJ2-7
size: .
D: .
V: TRBV28
CDR3: CASSSHTYSYEQYF
DNA: TGTGCCAGCAGTTCCCATACCTATTCCTACGAGCAGTACTTC

J: TRBJ2-3
size: few
D: TRBD2
V: TRBV9
CDR3: CASSVSGVSTDTQYF
DNA: TGTGCCAGCAGCGTTAGCGGGGTTAGCACAGATACGCAGTATTTT

J: TRBJ2-1
size: .
D: .
V: TRBV9
CDR3: CASSVGGGTTQFF
DNA: TGTGCCAGCAGCGTAGGAGGCGGTACCACACAGTTCTTC